This entry lists 5 T cell receptor beta chains sequenced from one sample in a study of blood T cell repertoires in COVID-19. TCRdb's copy holds only in-frame clones and misses some; the assay was immunoSEQ multiplex PCR. The sample carries approximately 71,000 clones, 88% recorded once. The sample comprised peripheral blood. Source of these receptors: a human donor in a cohort sampled during active COVID-19.

This chain joins TRBV6-5 and TRBJ1-4; a possible D gene is TRBD1 (6 bases). Deletions cut 2 bases from V and 10 bases from J, with 14 bases between. The CDR3 is 14 residues long. Germline lookup yields CDR1 MNHEY and CDR2 SVGAGI. CDR3: CASSYGQGLAKLFF. The CDR3 DNA sequence: TGTGCCAGCAGTTACGGGCAGGGGCTGGCAAAACTGTTTTTT.

The chain combines TRBV5-1 with TRBJ2-1; TRBD2 agrees at 7 bases. V lost 4 bases to trimming and J lost 0 bases; unmatched junction nucleotides: 10. Germline V CDR1 and CDR2: SGHRS, YFSETQ. The CDR3 loop spans 17 amino acids. This CDR3 is CASSSGTPPGSYNEQFF. In nucleotides, the CDR3 is TGCGCCAGCAGCAGCGGGACTCCCCCCGGCTCCTACAATGAGCAGTTCTTC.

The gene calls are TRBV3-1 (or the pseudogene TRBV3-2) and TRBJ1-2; the match to TRBD1 covers 7 bases. The J segment lost 7 bases and the V segment lost 4 bases, leaving 9 bases of the junction unmatched. Germline lookup yields CDR1 LGHDT and CDR2 YNNKEL (reference sequence). There are 14 residues in the CDR3. CDR3 DNA: TGTGCCAGCAGCCGCGCCATACAGGGGTCTGGCTACACCTTC. Its translation: CASSRAIQGSGYTF.

This chain connects TRBV5-1 to TRBJ1-2; 9 bases fit TRBD1. J gave up 3 bases and V 4 bases, and 13 bases lay outside the gene matches. This CDR3 spans 17 amino acids. Germline assignment: CDR1 SGHRS and CDR2 YFSETQ. This CDR3 is CASSLGTGSVSDYGYTF. CDR3 DNA: TGCGCCAGCAGCCTGGGGACAGGGAGTGTGTCGGACTATGGCTACACCTTC. Filled out from reference TRBV5-1 and TRBJ1-2, the complete variable domain reads KAGVTQTPRYLIKTRGQQVTLSCSPISGHRSVSWYQQTPGQGLQFLFEYFSETQRNKGNFPGRFSGRQFSNSRSEMNVSTLELGDSALYLCASSLGTGSVSDYGYTFGSGTRLTVV.

The J gene is TRBJ2-7, the V gene TRBV6-5, with D possibly matching TRBD1 (5 bases). CDR3 size: 12 residues. The germline gives CDR1 MNHEY, CDR2 SVGAGI. Trimming shortened V by 8 bases and J by 5 bases, and 13 bases separated the two germline ends. CDR3 sequence (DNA): TGTGCCAGCGGCAGGGCCAACGACGAGCAGTACTTC. Amino acids: CASGRANDEQYF.